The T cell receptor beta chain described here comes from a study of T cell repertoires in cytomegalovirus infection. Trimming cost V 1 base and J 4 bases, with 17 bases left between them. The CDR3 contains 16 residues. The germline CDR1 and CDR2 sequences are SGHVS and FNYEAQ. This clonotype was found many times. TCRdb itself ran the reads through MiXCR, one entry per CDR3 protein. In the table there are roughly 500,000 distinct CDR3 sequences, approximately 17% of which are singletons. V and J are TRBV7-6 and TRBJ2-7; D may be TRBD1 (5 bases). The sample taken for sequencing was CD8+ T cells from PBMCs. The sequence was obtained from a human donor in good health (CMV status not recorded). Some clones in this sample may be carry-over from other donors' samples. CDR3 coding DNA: TGTGCCAGCAGCTTAGTTGGTGACAGCTTTCTTTACGAGCAGTACTTC. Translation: CASSLVGDSFLYEQYF.